This T cell receptor (beta chain) was sequenced in a study of blood T cell repertoires in COVID-19. As for the study in general: The United States, Italy and Spain were the sources of the acute and convalescent COVID-19 samples.

The data were produced by immunoSEQ multiplex PCR, yet TCRdb's version contains in-frame clones alone and is incomplete. The table records 150,000 to 200,000 clones, roughly 86% of them present only once. CDR1 SEHNR and CDR2 FQNEAQ come from the germline V gene (reference sequence). J gave up 4 bases and V 5 bases, and 7 bases lay outside the gene matches. There are 18 residues in the CDR3. The TCR was taken from a woman in her thirties who had recovered from COVID-19. The rearrangement uses TRBV7-9 and TRBJ2-2; TRBD2 matches at 16 bases. The sequencing sample was made of PBMCs or T cells enriched from blood (not recorded which). The CDR3 DNA reads TGTGCCAGCAGCCCGGGACTAGCGGGAGGGCCGGTCACCGGGGAGCTGTTTTTT. Encoded protein: CASSPGLAGGPVTGELFF.